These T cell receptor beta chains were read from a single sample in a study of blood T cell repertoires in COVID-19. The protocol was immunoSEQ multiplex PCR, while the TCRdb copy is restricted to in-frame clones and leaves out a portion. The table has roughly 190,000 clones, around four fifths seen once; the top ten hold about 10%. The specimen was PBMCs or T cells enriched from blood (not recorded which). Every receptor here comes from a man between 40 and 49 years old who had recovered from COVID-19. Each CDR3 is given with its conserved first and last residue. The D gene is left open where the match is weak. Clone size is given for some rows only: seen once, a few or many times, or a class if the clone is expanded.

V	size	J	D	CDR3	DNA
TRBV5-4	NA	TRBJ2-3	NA	CASSLDRSGFTDTQYF	TGTGCCAGCAGCTTGGACCGGAGCGGCTTCACAGATACGCAGTATTTT
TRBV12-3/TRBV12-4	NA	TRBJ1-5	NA	CASSLSQPQHF	TGTGCCAGCAGTTTGAGCCAGCCCCAGCATTTT
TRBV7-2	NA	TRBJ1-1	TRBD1	CASSRQGASTEAFF	TGTGCCAGCAGCCGGCAGGGGGCGAGCACTGAAGCTTTCTTT
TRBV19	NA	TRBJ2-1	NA	CATRGPLGNEQFF	TGTGCCACCAGGGGACCACTTGGGAATGAGCAGTTCTTC
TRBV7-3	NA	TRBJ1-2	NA	CASSPEQGYGYTF	TGTGCCAGCAGCCCCGAACAGGGCTATGGCTACACCTTC
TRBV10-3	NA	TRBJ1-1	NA	CAISESKWQGNTEAFF	TGTGCCATCAGTGAGTCGAAATGGCAGGGGAACACTGAAGCTTTCTTT
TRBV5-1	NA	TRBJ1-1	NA	CASSPEGNTEAFF	TGCGCCAGCAGCCCAGAGGGGAACACTGAAGCTTTCTTT
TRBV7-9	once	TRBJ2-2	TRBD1	CASRRPRDRVPTGELFF	TGTGCCAGCAGACGGCCCCGGGACAGGGTACCGACCGGGGAGCTGTTTTTT
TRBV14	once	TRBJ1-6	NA	CASSLQGSAVRDSPLHF	TGTGCCAGCAGCCTTCAAGGAAGCGCGGTACGAGATTCACCCCTCCACTTT
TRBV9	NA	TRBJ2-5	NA	CASSTSDNQETQYF	TGTGCCAGCAGCACATCTGACAACCAAGAGACCCAGTACTTC
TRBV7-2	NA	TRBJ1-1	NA	CASSLVLGRVNTEAFF	TGTGCCAGCAGCTTAGTCCTCGGCAGGGTGAACACTGAAGCTTTCTTT
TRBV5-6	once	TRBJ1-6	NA	CASSLSRRGRNSPLHF	TGTGCCAGCAGCTTGAGTCGCCGGGGAAGGAATTCACCCCTCCACTTT
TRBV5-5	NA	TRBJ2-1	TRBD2	CASTYRSRIWGGRIYNEQFF	TGTGCCAGCACCTACAGATCCCGGATCTGGGGCGGGAGGATCTACAATGAGCAGTTCTTC
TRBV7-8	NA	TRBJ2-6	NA	CASSAANSGANVLTF	TGTGCCAGCAGCGCCGCGAACTCTGGGGCCAACGTCCTGACTTTC
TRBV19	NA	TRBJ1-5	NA	CASSIRIGGRYSNQPQHF	TGTGCCAGTAGTATCAGAATTGGCGGCAGATATAGCAATCAGCCCCAGCATTTT
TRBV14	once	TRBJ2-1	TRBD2	CASVSSGRVNEQFF	TGTGCCAGCGTTTCTAGTGGGAGGGTCAATGAGCAGTTCTTC
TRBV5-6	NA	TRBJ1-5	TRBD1	CASSFRQGASQPQHF	TGTGCCAGCAGCTTCCGACAGGGGGCGAGTCAGCCCCAGCATTTT
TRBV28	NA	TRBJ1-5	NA	CASSLLIDRQGSRESNQPQHF	TGTGCCAGCAGTTTACTTATCGACAGGCAGGGGAGTCGGGAAAGCAATCAGCCCCAGCATTTT